One and the same sample provided the 5 T cell receptor beta chains below, sequenced in a study of spatial heterogeneity in lung cancer. Findings of the study overall: For expanded intratumoral alpha and beta TCRs, counts tracked tumor mutation counts.

Using its own MiXCR run on the 5' RACE reads, TCRdb lists one record per CDR3 protein. Of a few thousand distinct CDR3 sequences in the sample, about 49% were seen once. No antigens are known for them. Documented time point: sample taken at primary tumor resection. This sample comprised lung tumor tissue, obtained at surgery. Receptor source: a male donor with early-stage non-small cell lung cancer.

CDR3 residues: CASPRWGQYF. CDR3 bases: TGTGCCAGCCCCCGGTGGGGGCAGTACTTC. The chain has TRBV21-1 and TRBJ2-7; TRBD1 is the table's D call and was not checked against the DNA. TRBV21-1 is a listed pseudogene. The CDR3 runs 10 residues.

The chain combines TRBV7-6 with TRBJ2-7; D not certain. This CDR3 is 14 amino acids long. Deletions cut 2 bases from V and 3 bases from J, with 11 bases between. CDR1 is SGHVS and CDR2 is FNYEAQ in the germline V gene. The CDR3 DNA is TGTGCCAGCAGCTTAAGCCGTGGCAGCTACGAGCAGTACTTC. Translation gives CASSLSRGSYEQYF.

This clonotype qualifies as medium-sized (0.01 to 0.1%). This rearrangement joins TRBV20-1 to TRBJ1-1, with D perhaps matching TRBD1 (6 bases). Germline-derived CDR1 and CDR2 are DFQATT and SNEGSKA (reference sequence). V lost 1 base to trimming and J lost 0 bases, with 9 bases between them. This CDR3 has 14 amino acids. CDR3 residues: CSARVGHLNTEAFF. The CDR3 nucleotides are TGCAGTGCTAGAGTGGGACACCTGAACACTGAAGCTTTCTTT.

The chain uses TRBV28 and TRBJ2-5; the D is unclear. CDR1 MDHEN and CDR2 SYDVKM come from the germline V gene. The CDR3 extends over 12 amino acids. V lost 3 bases and J 1 base, leaving 3 bases between the germline ends. CDR3 amino acids: CASSFFQETQYF. The CDR3 nucleotides are TGTGCCAGCAGTTTTTTCCAAGAGACCCAGTACTTC. The full variable domain, with the rest looked up from reference TRBV28 and TRBJ2-5, is DVKVTQSSRYLVKRTGEKVFLECVQDMDHENMFWYRQDPGLGLRLIYFSYDVKMKEKGDIPEGYSVSREKKERFSLILESASTNQTSMYLCASSFFQETQYFGPGTRLLVL.

V and J are TRBV7-8 and TRBJ1-5, with 9 bases that match TRBD1. This CDR3 has 16 residues. Trimming cost V 5 bases and J 7 bases; bases outside gene matches: 12. Germline V gene data show CDR1 as SGHVS and CDR2 as FQNEAQ. CDR3 sequence reads: CASSPTGGIVEQPQHF. The CDR3 DNA sequence: TGTGCCAGCAGCCCTACAGGGGGCATTGTGGAACAGCCCCAGCATTTT.